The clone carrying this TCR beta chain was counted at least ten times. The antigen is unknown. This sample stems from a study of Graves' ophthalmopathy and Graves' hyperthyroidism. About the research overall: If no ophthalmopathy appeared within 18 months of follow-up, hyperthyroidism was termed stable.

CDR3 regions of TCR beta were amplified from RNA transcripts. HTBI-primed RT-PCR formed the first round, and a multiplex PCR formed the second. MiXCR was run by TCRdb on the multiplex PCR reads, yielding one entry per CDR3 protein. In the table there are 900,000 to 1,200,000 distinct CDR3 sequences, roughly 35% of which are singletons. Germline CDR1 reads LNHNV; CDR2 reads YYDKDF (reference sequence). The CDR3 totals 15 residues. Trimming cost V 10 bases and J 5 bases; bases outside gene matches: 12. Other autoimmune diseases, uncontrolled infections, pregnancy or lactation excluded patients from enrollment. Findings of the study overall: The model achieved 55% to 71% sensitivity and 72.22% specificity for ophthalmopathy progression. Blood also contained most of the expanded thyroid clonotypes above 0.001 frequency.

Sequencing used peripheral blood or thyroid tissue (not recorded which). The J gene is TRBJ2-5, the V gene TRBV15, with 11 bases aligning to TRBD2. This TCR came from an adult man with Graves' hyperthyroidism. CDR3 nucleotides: TGTGCCAGCGCATTCTCGGGACTAGCGGAGGAGACCCAGTACTTC. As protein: CASAFSGLAEETQYF.